Below are 31 T cell receptor beta chains sequenced from a single sample in a study of beta chain features in type 1 diabetes. Expressed TCRB transcripts were sequenced after all isolated RNA was converted to cDNA. The data were produced by immunoSEQ multiplex PCR, yet TCRdb's version contains in-frame clones alone and is incomplete. This table has about 620,000 clones, about 16% appearing once. The sample consisted of naive CD4+ T cells from blood. The receptors originated from a man in his late teens or twenties in good health.

This clone was detected a few times. The chain employs TRBV6-6 and TRBJ2-1, with D tentatively TRBD1 or TRBD2 (5 bases each). With 7 bases removed from V and 4 bases from J, the gap between germline ends came to 20 bases. CDR3 size: 16 residues. CDR1 and CDR2 from the germline V gene are MNHNY and SVGAGI (reference sequence). The DNA for the CDR3 is TGTGCCAGCACTGGGGGTCAGGGTGGGTTTTACAATGAGCAGTTCTTC. Its translation is CASTGGQGGFYNEQFF.

This clone was picked up a small number of times. This chain uses TRBV10-3 with TRBJ2-7; D is perhaps TRBD1 (6 bases). Trimming took off 5 bases at V and 2 bases at J, with 10 bases between the two ends. The germline gives CDR1 ENHRY, CDR2 SYGVKD. CDR3 length: 13 amino acids. For the CDR3, the DNA is TGTGCCATCAGTACAGGGACCACCTACGAGCAGTACTTC. It encodes CAISTGTTYEQYF.

This clone was seen more than once but under ten times. V is TRBV2 and J is TRBJ2-3; D may match TRBD1 or TRBD2 (6 bases each). Germline-derived CDR1 and CDR2 are SNHLY and FYNNEI. V was pared by 7 bases and J by 1 base, with 12 bases between. CDR3 length: 14 residues. The CDR3 DNA is TGTGCCAGCAAACGGGGGCCCCGCACAGATACGCAGTATTTT. This sequence encodes CASKRGPRTDTQYF.

This clone showed up just a few times. The V gene is TRBV7-2, the J gene TRBJ2-5; 9 nucleotides align to TRBD1. Germline CDR1 reads SGHTA; CDR2 reads FQGNSA. The CDR3 loop spans 18 amino acids. V gave up 5 bases and J gave up 3 bases; unmatched junction bases: 16. The CDR3 DNA reads TGTGCCAGCAGCCTCGGTTATGGGGGGACAGGGATAAAAGAGACCCAGTACTTC. This translates into CASSLGYGGTGIKETQYF.

This clone came up a few times. This chain uses TRBV11-2 with TRBJ2-1, with D possibly TRBD2 on 5 matching bases. V shed 3 bases and J shed 5 bases, with 20 bases lying between them. The CDR3 length is 17 residues. Germline-derived CDR1 and CDR2 are SGHAT and FQNNGV. DNA for the CDR3: TGTGCCAGCAGCTTGGTCACCGGGAAACGCATCCACAATGAGCAGTTCTTC. Protein product: CASSLVTGKRIHNEQFF.

This clone was counted between two and nine times. The chain has TRBV9 and TRBJ1-2; D is possibly TRBD1 (5 bases). In germline, CDR1 is SGDLS, CDR2 YYNGEE. V was pared by 4 bases and J by 4 bases, with 11 bases between. This CDR3 is built from 13 residues. CDR3 coding DNA: TGTGCCAGCAGCTTTGACAGTTTCTATGGCTACACCTTC. Protein sequence: CASSFDSFYGYTF. Variable domain in full (rest from reference TRBV9 and TRBJ1-2): DSGVTQTPKHLITATGQRVTLRCSPRSGDLSVYWYQQSLDQGLQFLIQYYNGEERAKGNILERFSAQQFPDLHSELNLSSLELGDSALYFCASSFDSFYGYTFGSGTRLTVV.

This chain joins TRBV11-2 and TRBJ1-2, with 8 bases matching TRBD1. CDR3 size: 14 residues. Germline assignment: CDR1 SGHAT and CDR2 FQNNGV. V shed 5 bases, J shed 6 bases, and the junction held 8 bases outside the gene matches. This CDR3 is CASSPRTGIHGYTF. The CDR3 coding sequence is TGTGCCAGCAGCCCAAGGACAGGGATTCATGGCTACACCTTC.

The chain combines TRBV5-1 with TRBJ1-1, with D unresolved. V was shortened by 4 bases and J by 5 bases, with 9 bases between the two germline ends. This CDR3 comprises 12 residues. Germline V gene lookup returns CDR1 SGHRS and CDR2 YFSETQ. The CDR3 is CASSVGLTEAFF. The CDR3 DNA reads TGCGCCAGCAGCGTTGGATTGACTGAAGCTTTCTTT. Supplemented by reference TRBV5-1 and TRBJ1-1, the full variable domain reads KAGVTQTPRYLIKTRGQQVTLSCSPISGHRSVSWYQQTPGQGLQFLFEYFSETQRNKGNFPGRFSGRQFSNSRSEMNVSTLELGDSALYLCASSVGLTEAFFGQGTRLTVV.

This clone was counted only a few times. The chain combines TRBV9 with TRBJ1-1, with TRBD1 matching 8 bases. With 5 bases clipped from V and 7 bases from J, the junction kept 7 bases outside the gene matches. The CDR3 runs 13 residues. Germline V gene lookup returns CDR1 SGDLS and CDR2 YYNGEE. The CDR3 is CASRDREGGEAFF. CDR3 nucleotides: TGTGCCAGCAGGGACAGGGAAGGAGGTGAAGCTTTCTTT.

The chain employs TRBV5-4 and TRBJ2-7, with D maybe TRBD2 (5 bases). Per germline, CDR1 SGHNT and CDR2 YYREEE (reference sequence). V was pared by 4 bases and J by 4 bases, with 12 bases between. There are 13 residues in the CDR3. The CDR3 coding sequence is TGTGCCAGCAGCGTTGGCAGCGGTTACGAGCAGTACTTC. Translating gives CASSVGSGYEQYF.

This clone was counted only a few times. J is TRBJ1-2 and V is TRBV7-2; unclear D gene. Germline CDR1 SGHTA, CDR2 FQGNSA. The ends were cut back, 5 bases at V and 0 bases at J, with 22 bases in the middle. The CDR3 sequence is 18 residues long. The CDR3: CASSQGLLGALPNYGYTF. CDR3 coding DNA: TGTGCCAGCAGCCAAGGCTTGTTGGGAGCTTTGCCTAACTATGGCTACACCTTC.

This clone appeared a few times. The V and J genes are TRBV7-9 and TRBJ2-5; 10 bases map to TRBD1. Trimming removed 5 bases from V and 3 bases from J; junction bases left unmatched: 3. CDR3 length: 14 amino acids. Germline CDR1 SEHNR, CDR2 FQNEAQ (reference sequence). CDR3 protein: CASSPDRGKETQYF. CDR3 nucleotides: TGTGCCAGCAGCCCGGACAGGGGGAAAGAGACCCAGTACTTC.

This clone occurred a few times. The chain combines TRBV2 with TRBJ1-2, with TRBD1 matching over 7 bases. Unmatched junction bases numbered 0, after V lost 4 bases and J lost 4 bases. This CDR3 is 12 amino acids long. In germline, CDR1 is SNHLY, CDR2 FYNNEI. The CDR3 reads CASSGTGYGYTF. CDR3 nucleotide sequence: TGTGCCAGCAGTGGGACAGGCTATGGCTACACCTTC.

This clone was seen only a few times. The rearrangement joins TRBV28 to TRBJ2-7; D is uncertain. There are 12 residues in the CDR3. V lost 5 bases to trimming and J lost 2 bases, with 7 bases between them. Germline-derived CDR1 and CDR2 are MDHEN and SYDVKM. The CDR3 region is CASSPPAYEQYF. The DNA of the CDR3 is TGTGCCAGCAGTCCCCCGGCCTACGAGCAGTACTTC.

This clone appeared a few times. This sequence joins TRBV28 and TRBJ1-5; D is unresolved. CDR1 is MDHEN, CDR2 SYDVKM, per germline. The V end was cut by 7 bases, the J end by 0 bases, with 13 bases between. This CDR3 is built from 15 residues. The CDR3 coding sequence is TGTGCCAGCACCAAAACCCCGGGTAGCAATCAGCCCCAGCATTTT. The encoded protein is CASTKTPGSNQPQHF.

This clone was picked up a small number of times. V gene TRBV7-9 combines with J gene TRBJ2-7; weak D call: TRBD2 (6 bases). Trimming pared 3 bases from V and 11 bases from J, leaving 14 bases between. The length of the CDR3 is 12 residues. Germline lookup yields CDR1 SEHNR and CDR2 FQNEAQ (reference sequence). This CDR3 reads CASSLPGLPKYF. CDR3 in DNA: TGTGCCAGCAGCTTGCCGGGACTCCCTAAGTACTTC.

There are a few counts of this clone. V and J are TRBV5-1 and TRBJ2-7; a possible D gene is TRBD1 (5 bases). Trimming cost V 0 bases and J 0 bases, with 7 bases left between them. Germline V gives CDR1 SGHRS, CDR2 YFSETQ. CDR3 length: 14 amino acids. The chain's CDR3 is CASSLEQGSYEQYF. The CDR3 DNA sequence: TGCGCCAGCAGCTTGGAGCAGGGCTCCTACGAGCAGTACTTC.

The CDR3 loop reads CASRFPDRVNIQYF. The CDR3 DNA sequence: TGTGCCAGCAGGTTCCCGGACAGGGTAAACATTCAGTACTTC. The chain has TRBV2 and TRBJ2-4; 8 nucleotides agree with TRBD1. The CDR3 is 14 residues long. Looked up from germline, CDR1 is SNHLY and CDR2 is FYNNEI. Unmatched junction bases numbered 7, after V lost 6 bases and J lost 6 bases.

The V call is TRBV19, the J call TRBJ2-5; a possible D gene is TRBD1 (6 bases). CDR3 length equals 15 residues. Trimming stripped 3 bases from V and 5 bases from J, with 16 bases between. The V gene's germline CDR1 is LNHDA and CDR2 SQIVND (reference sequence). The CDR3: CASSMSSTGEETQYF. Here the CDR3 DNA reads TGTGCCAGTAGTATGTCGTCGACAGGTGAGGAGACCCAGTACTTC.

This rearrangement joins TRBV7-2 to TRBJ2-4, with D perhaps assigned TRBD1 or TRBD2 (6 bases each). This CDR3 contains 14 residues. Germline V lookup: CDR1 SGHTA, CDR2 FQGNSA. Deletions cut 5 bases from V and 3 bases from J, with 11 bases between. The chain's CDR3 is CASSPGGLKNIQYF. CDR3 coding DNA: TGTGCCAGCAGCCCCGGGGGCCTCAAAAACATTCAGTACTTC.

The V and J genes are TRBV27 and TRBJ1-5; 7 bases match TRBD1. V gave up 4 bases and J gave up 5 bases; unmatched junction bases: 2. This CDR3 region has 13 residues. Germline V lookup: CDR1 MNHEY, CDR2 SMNVEV (reference sequence). CDR3 nucleotide sequence: TGTGCCAGCAGTTCAGACAGGGATCAGCCCCAGCATTTT. It yields the protein CASSSDRDQPQHF.

This clone turned up a few times. V gene TRBV6-5 combines with J gene TRBJ1-1; D unresolved. Trimming took 3 bases from V and 5 from J, leaving 16 bases between them. Per germline, CDR1 MNHEY and CDR2 SVGAGI. This CDR3 comprises 15 residues. The DNA for the CDR3 is TGTGCCAGCAGTTATGGCCCCCTGGTTACAACTGAAGCTTTCTTT. Residues: CASSYGPLVTTEAFF.

The table lists this clone with a few counts. This chain links TRBV11-2 with TRBJ2-7; no definite D call. Trimming pared 5 bases from V and 6 bases from J, leaving 23 bases between. The germline CDR1 and CDR2 sequences are SGHAT and FQNNGV. This CDR3 has 16 residues. Here the CDR3 reads CASSRSGRSPTGEQYF. In nucleotides, the CDR3 is TGTGCCAGCAGCCGTTCGGGTAGGTCTCCAACTGGCGAGCAGTACTTC.

Details on this clone: Distinct nucleotide sequences in the sample also encode this CDR3. CDR3 coding DNA: TGTGCCAGCAGCGTAGGCAGGTACACTGAAGCTTTCTTT. This encodes CASSVGRYTEAFF. The chain combines TRBV9 with TRBJ1-1; no firm D call. The germline gives CDR1 SGDLS, CDR2 YYNGEE. The V gene lost 0 bases and the J gene lost 3 bases, with 6 bases spanning the gap. The CDR3 loop spans 13 amino acids.

The chain carries TRBV6-1 and TRBJ2-5; TRBD2 is a possible D gene (7 bases). Germline V lookup: CDR1 MNHNS, CDR2 SASEGT. V lost 8 bases and J 4 bases, leaving 20 bases between the germline ends. The CDR3 totals 15 residues. In DNA form, the CDR3 reads TGTGCCAGCTCCCATCAGACGGGGGGCGCAGAGACCCAGTACTTC. Translating it yields CASSHQTGGAETQYF.

The chain couples TRBV27 to TRBJ2-7; 10 positions agree with TRBD2. With 3 bases clipped from V and 3 bases from J, the junction kept 8 bases outside the gene matches. The V gene's germline CDR1 is MNHEY and CDR2 SMNVEV (reference sequence). The CDR3 covers 16 residues. The CDR3 DNA reads as TGTGCCAGCAGTTTGAGGCACGGGACTAGCGACTACGAGCAGTACTTC. It yields the protein CASSLRHGTSDYEQYF.

The rearrangement links TRBV5-4 to TRBJ2-3; 11 bases map to TRBD2. V lost 4 bases to trimming and J lost 4 bases; unmatched junction nucleotides: 8. Looked up from germline, CDR1 is SGHNT and CDR2 is YYREEE (reference sequence). There are 16 residues in the CDR3. CDR3 residues: CASSAKLAGVADTQYF. In DNA, the CDR3 is TGTGCCAGCAGCGCCAAACTAGCGGGAGTCGCAGATACGCAGTATTTT.

V is TRBV7-2 and J is TRBJ2-7; 7 nucleotides align to TRBD1. V lost 5 bases to trimming and J lost 1 base; unmatched junction nucleotides: 2. The length of the CDR3 is 13 residues. Germline CDR1 SGHTA, CDR2 FQGNSA. The CDR3 reads CASSTGQSYEQYF. CDR3 nucleotides: TGTGCCAGCAGCACGGGACAGTCCTACGAGCAGTACTTC.

The genes are TRBV6-1 and TRBJ2-7; no clear D. This CDR3 comprises 13 residues. V lost 3 bases and J 0 bases, leaving 6 bases between the germline ends. Germline lookup yields CDR1 MNHNS and CDR2 SASEGT. The CDR3 reads CASSEQSSYEQYF. Here the CDR3 DNA reads TGTGCCAGCAGTGAGCAGTCCTCCTACGAGCAGTACTTC.

This clone occurred a few times. The rearrangement joins TRBV19 to TRBJ2-4; D possibly corresponds to TRBD1 (5 bases). Germline-derived CDR1 and CDR2 are LNHDA and SQIVND (reference sequence). CDR3 length: 18 amino acids. The V gene lost 7 bases and the J gene lost 0 bases, with 22 bases spanning the gap. The CDR3 DNA follows: TGTGCCAGTACCAAGACAGTCCTCAGTTTCTTAGCCAAAAACATTCAGTACTTC. Protein product: CASTKTVLSFLAKNIQYF.

The rearrangement joins TRBV27 to TRBJ2-2; maybe TRBD2 (5 bases). Germline V gene sequence: CDR1 MNHEY, CDR2 SMNVEV (reference sequence). The V end lost 4 bases, the J end lost 6 bases, and 12 bases lay between the germline ends. The CDR3 covers 14 residues. The CDR3 DNA reads TGTGCCAGCAGTTCGGGGAGTATTGCCGGGGAGCTGTTTTTT. Its protein is CASSSGSIAGELFF.